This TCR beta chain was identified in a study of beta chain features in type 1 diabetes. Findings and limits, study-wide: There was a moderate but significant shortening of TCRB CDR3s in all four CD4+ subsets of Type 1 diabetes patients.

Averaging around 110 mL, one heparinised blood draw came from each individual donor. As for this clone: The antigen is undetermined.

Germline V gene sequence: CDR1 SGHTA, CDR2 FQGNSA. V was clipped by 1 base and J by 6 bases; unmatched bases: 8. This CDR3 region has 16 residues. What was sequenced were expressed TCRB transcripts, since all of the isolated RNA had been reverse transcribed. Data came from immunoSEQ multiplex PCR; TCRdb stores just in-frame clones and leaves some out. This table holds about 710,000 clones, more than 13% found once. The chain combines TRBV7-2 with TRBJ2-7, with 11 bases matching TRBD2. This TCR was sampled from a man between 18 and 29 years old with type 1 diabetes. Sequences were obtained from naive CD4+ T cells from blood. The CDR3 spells CASSLVGLAGGAEQYF. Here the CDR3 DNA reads TGTGCCAGCAGCTTAGTCGGCCTAGCGGGAGGAGCCGAGCAGTACTTC. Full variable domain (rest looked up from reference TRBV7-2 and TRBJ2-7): GAGVSQSPSNKVTEKGKDVELRCDPISGHTALYWYRQSLGQGLEFLIYFQGNSAPDKSGLPSDRFSAERTGGSVSTLTIQRTQQEDSAVYLCASSLVGLAGGAEQYFGPGTRLTVT.